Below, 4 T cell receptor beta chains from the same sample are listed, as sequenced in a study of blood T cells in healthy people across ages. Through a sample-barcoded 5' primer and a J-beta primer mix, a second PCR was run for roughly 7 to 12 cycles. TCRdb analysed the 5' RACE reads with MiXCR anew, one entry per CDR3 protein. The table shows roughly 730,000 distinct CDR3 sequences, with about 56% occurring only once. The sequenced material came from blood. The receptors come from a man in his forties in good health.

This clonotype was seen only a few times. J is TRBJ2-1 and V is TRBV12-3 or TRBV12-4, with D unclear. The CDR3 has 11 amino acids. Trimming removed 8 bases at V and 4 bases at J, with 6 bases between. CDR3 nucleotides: TGTGCCAGCGTCGCTTACAATGAGCAGTTCTTC. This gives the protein CASVAYNEQFF.

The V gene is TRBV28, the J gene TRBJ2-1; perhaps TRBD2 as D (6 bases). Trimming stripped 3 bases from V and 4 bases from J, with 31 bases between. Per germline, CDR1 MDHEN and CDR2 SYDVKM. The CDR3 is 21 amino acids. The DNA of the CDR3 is TGTGCCAGCAGTTTTACGGCGGCCGAGTCACGGGAGATGGGCGGGTACAATGAGCAGTTCTTC. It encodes CASSFTAAESREMGGYNEQFF.

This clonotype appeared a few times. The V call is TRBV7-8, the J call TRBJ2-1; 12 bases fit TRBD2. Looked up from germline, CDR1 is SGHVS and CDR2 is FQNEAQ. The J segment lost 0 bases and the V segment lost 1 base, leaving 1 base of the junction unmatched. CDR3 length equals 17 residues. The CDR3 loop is CASSLVGLAGSYNEQFF. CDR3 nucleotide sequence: TGTGCCAGCAGCTTAGTGGGACTAGCGGGCTCCTACAATGAGCAGTTCTTC.

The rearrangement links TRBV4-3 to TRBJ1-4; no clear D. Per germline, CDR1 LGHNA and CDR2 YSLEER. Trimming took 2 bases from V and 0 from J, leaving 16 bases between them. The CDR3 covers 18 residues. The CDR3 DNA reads TGCGCCAGCAGCCAATTCTTGGGTACAGCCGCAACTAATGAAAAACTGTTTTTT. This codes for CASSQFLGTAATNEKLFF.